Following are 24 T cell receptor beta chains from one sample sequenced in a study of blood T cell repertoires in COVID-19. Sequencing was performed with immunoSEQ multiplex PCR; in TCRdb, only in-frame clones are kept and a portion is missing. The sample carries some 200,000 clones, around nine tenths recorded once. Sequencing used peripheral blood. These TCRs come from a man aged 65 to 85 with acute or convalescent COVID-19.

The genes are TRBV6-5 and TRBJ2-3; D might be TRBD1 (5 bases). The CDR3 spans 13 residues. V was cut by 10 bases and J by 0 bases, with 11 bases left in between. Germline V gene data show CDR1 as MNHEY and CDR2 as SVGAGI. The CDR3 spells CATIRASTDTQYF. In DNA, the CDR3 is TGTGCCACCATCAGGGCGAGCACAGATACGCAGTATTTT.

The chain is built from TRBV11-3 and TRBJ2-7, with D possibly being TRBD2 (6 bases). The CDR3 runs 14 residues. Germline CDR1 SGHNT, CDR2 YENEEA. Trimming removed 0 bases from V and 3 bases from J, with 9 bases in between. The CDR3 DNA reads TGTGCCAGCAGCTTAGACAGGGAGGACTACGAGCAGTACTTC. Its translation is CASSLDREDYEQYF.

The CDR3: CATSTTGGHGELFF. CDR3 bases: TGTGCCACCTCAACAACAGGGGGTCACGGGGAGCTGTTTTTT. This chain connects TRBV6-5 to TRBJ2-2, with 8 bases lining up with TRBD1. The V gene's germline CDR1 is MNHEY and CDR2 SVGAGI. The length of the CDR3 is 14 residues. V shed 10 bases and J 7 bases; nucleotides not matched to a gene: 11.

The V call is TRBV5-8, the J call TRBJ2-5; 12 bases fit TRBD2. The CDR3 contains 15 residues. CDR1 is SGHTS, CDR2 YDEGEE, per germline. V dropped 0 bases and J dropped 3; count of bases not matched to a gene: 0. As DNA, the CDR3 is TGTGCCAGCAGCTTGGGACTAGCGGGAGAAGAGACCCAGTACTTC. Encoded protein: CASSLGLAGEETQYF. The variable domain in full, with the rest retrieved from reference TRBV5-8 and TRBJ2-5, is EAGVTQSPTHLIKTRGQQATLRCSPISGHTSVYWYQQALGLGLQFLLWYDEGEERNRGNFPPRFSGRQFPNYSSELNVNALELEDSALYLCASSLGLAGEETQYFGPGTRLLVL.

This clone was observed a few times. V is TRBV10-2 and J is TRBJ1-1; D remains unclear. CDR1 and CDR2 (germline): WSHSY, SAAADI. The V and J ends lost 3 bases and 6 bases respectively, with 11 bases between them. The CDR3 runs to 13 residues. CDR3 nucleotide sequence: TGCGCCAGCAGTGACCCCCTAGCGCCTGAAGCTTTCTTT. This codes for CASSDPLAPEAFF.

This chain links TRBV7-9 with TRBJ2-7, with 9 bases that match TRBD2. V was pared by 8 bases and J by 4 bases, with 15 bases of the junction left unmatched. The CDR3 is made up of 16 amino acids. Germline V gene sequence: CDR1 SEHNR, CDR2 FQNEAQ (reference sequence). The CDR3 sequence: CASSSPGGRGKYEQYF. As DNA, the CDR3 is TGTGCCAGCTCCTCTCCCGGCGGGAGGGGAAAATACGAGCAGTACTTC. The full variable domain, its missing parts supplied by reference TRBV7-9 and TRBJ2-7, is DTGVSQNPRHKITKRGQNVTFRCDPISEHNRLYWYRQTLGQGPEFLTYFQNEAQLEKSRLLSDRFSAERPKGSFSTLEIQRTEQGDSAMYLCASSSPGGRGKYEQYFGPGTRLTVT.

The V call is TRBV6-6, the J call TRBJ1-3; 8 bases line up with TRBD1. The germline gives CDR1 MNHNY, CDR2 SVGAGI (reference sequence). CDR3 size: 16 residues. The ends lost 2 bases at V and 4 bases at J; junction bases unmatched: 7. DNA of the CDR3: TGTGCCAGCAGTTACGGGACAGGATTGCTCGGAAACACCATATATTTT. This gives the protein CASSYGTGLLGNTIYF.

CDR3 protein: CASGPGQSYEQYF. The CDR3 coding sequence is TGTGCTAGTGGCCCAGGACAGTCCTACGAGCAGTACTTC. The J gene is TRBJ2-7, the V gene TRBV12-5, with D possibly TRBD1 on 6 matching bases. CDR3 size: 13 residues. Germline loops: CDR1 LGHNT, CDR2 FRNRAP. V was cut by 6 bases and J by 1 base, with 10 bases left in between.

The V call is TRBV5-1, the J call TRBJ2-6; the D gene is possibly TRBD2 (6 bases). The germline V gene has CDR1 SGHRS and CDR2 YFSETQ. This CDR3 is 17 amino acids long. V was pared by 0 bases and J by 0 bases, with 10 bases between. In DNA form, the CDR3 reads TGCGCCAGCAGCTTGGGTGGGGGGAGCTCTGGGGCCAACGTCCTGACTTTC. It yields the protein CASSLGGGSSGANVLTF.

The rearrangement links TRBV5-1 to TRBJ2-1, with a weak D call TRBD2 (5 bases). CDR1 is SGHRS, CDR2 YFSETQ, per germline. This CDR3 has 15 residues. The V end was cut by 0 bases, the J end by 7 bases, with 14 bases between. The CDR3 nucleotides are TGCGCCAGCAGCTTGGGAGGGCAGCCCTGGAATGAGCAGTTCTTC. It translates to CASSLGGQPWNEQFF. Together with reference TRBV5-1 and TRBJ2-1, the CDR3 gives the full variable domain: KAGVTQTPRYLIKTRGQQVTLSCSPISGHRSVSWYQQTPGQGLQFLFEYFSETQRNKGNFPGRFSGRQFSNSRSEMNVSTLELGDSALYLCASSLGGQPWNEQFFGPGTRLTVL.

This rearrangement joins TRBV10-2 to TRBJ1-6, with 8 nucleotides matching TRBD1. The germline V gene has CDR1 WSHSY and CDR2 SAAADI. Germline trimming cut 6 bases from V and 7 bases from J; bases unmatched to any gene: 5. This CDR3 spans 14 amino acids. The CDR3 bases are TGCGCCAGCAGATCGGACAGGGTCAATTCACCCCTCCACTTT. Amino acid sequence: CASRSDRVNSPLHF.

The J gene is TRBJ2-5, the V gene TRBV7-8, with a weak D call TRBD2 (6 bases). The germline V gene encodes CDR1 SGHVS and CDR2 FQNEAQ. Trimming pared 1 base from V and 1 base from J, leaving 10 bases between. This CDR3 has 15 amino acids. The CDR3: CASSLGASVQETQYF. The CDR3 nucleotides read TGTGCCAGCAGCTTAGGGGCTAGCGTCCAAGAGACCCAGTACTTC.

This chain uses TRBV20-1 with TRBJ2-7, with a tentative D call TRBD2 (5 bases). Per germline, CDR1 DFQATT and CDR2 SNEGSKA (reference sequence). V lost 2 bases and J 4 bases, leaving 6 bases between the germline ends. The CDR3 has 11 amino acids. The CDR3: CSARPGYEQYF. For the CDR3, the DNA is TGCAGTGCTAGACCGGGATACGAGCAGTACTTC.

This clone was observed a single time. The CDR3 loop reads CASSRRVGTGLLGFEQYF. CDR3 sequence (DNA): TGCGCCAGCAGCCGACGCGTCGGGACAGGGCTACTCGGGTTCGAGCAGTACTTC. The chain has TRBV4-3 and TRBJ2-7, with 9 bases matching TRBD1. The CDR3 totals 18 residues. CDR1 and CDR2 from the germline V gene are LGHNA and YSLEER. The junction had 19 bases not matched to a gene; V was cut back by 4 bases and J by 6 bases.

The rearrangement joins TRBV7-3 to TRBJ2-3, with TRBD1 as a possible D gene (5 bases). CDR3 length equals 16 residues. The V gene lost 5 bases and the J gene lost 4 bases, with 19 bases spanning the gap. From germline, CDR1 is SGHTA and CDR2 FQGTGA. CDR3 region: CASSALRGTHADTQYF. For the CDR3, the DNA is TGTGCCAGCAGCGCACTTAGGGGAACACACGCAGATACGCAGTATTTT.

The chain uses TRBV24-1 and TRBJ1-2; 8 nucleotides agree with TRBD1. The CDR3 runs to 17 residues. Per the germline V gene, CDR1 is KGHDR and CDR2 is SFDVKD. With 5 bases clipped from V and 6 bases from J, the junction kept 16 bases outside the gene matches. DNA of the CDR3: TGTGCCACCAGTGCCTCTTCGGAGGCAGGGGGCAGTGATGGCTACACCTTC. Translating it yields CATSASSEAGGSDGYTF.

The gene calls are TRBV23-1 and TRBJ2-7, with D hard to call. TRBV23-1 is labeled an ORF, and its function is uncertain. The ends were cut back, 4 bases at V and 2 bases at J, with 12 bases in the middle. The CDR3 contains 14 residues. CDR3 bases: TGCGCCAGCAGTCCCCCAGAAGTACCCTACGAGCAGTACTTC. Its protein product is CASSPPEVPYEQYF.

The rearrangement joins TRBV5-1 to TRBJ2-1; D is perhaps TRBD2 (7 bases). The germline gives CDR1 SGHRS, CDR2 YFSETQ. Trimming stripped 8 bases from V and 2 bases from J, with 17 bases between. CDR3 length: 15 amino acids. CDR3 sequence (DNA): TGCGCCAGTCAGGGGCGGGAGTCGACCTACAATGAGCAGTTCTTC. Protein sequence: CASQGRESTYNEQFF. The variable domain in full, completed from reference TRBV5-1 and TRBJ2-1, reads KAGVTQTPRYLIKTRGQQVTLSCSPISGHRSVSWYQQTPGQGLQFLFEYFSETQRNKGNFPGRFSGRQFSNSRSEMNVSTLELGDSALYLCASQGRESTYNEQFFGPGTRLTVL.

This clone was picked up one time. This rearrangement joins TRBV6-4 to TRBJ1-2, with TRBD1 matching over 10 bases. The J segment lost 6 bases and the V segment lost 3 bases, leaving 7 bases of the junction unmatched. This CDR3 spans 15 amino acids. Germline CDR1 is MRHNA and CDR2 is SNTAGT. In DNA form, the CDR3 reads TGTGCCAGCAGTGAGGAGCCGGGACAGGGGAATGGCTACACCTTC. Protein: CASSEEPGQGNGYTF.

This clone has a single count. The CDR3: CASTGQEDTEAFF. The CDR3 DNA reads TGCGCCAGCACCGGACAGGAGGACACTGAAGCTTTCTTT. The chain employs TRBV5-1 and TRBJ1-1, with 7 bases matching TRBD1. The CDR3 has 13 residues. J gave up 3 bases and V 6 bases, and 5 bases lay outside the gene matches. Germline values: CDR1 SGHRS, CDR2 YFSETQ.

V and J are TRBV6-5 and TRBJ1-1; the D is unclear. CDR1 MNHEY and CDR2 SVGAGI come from the germline V gene. Trimming shortened V by 2 bases and J by 4 bases, and 14 bases separated the two germline ends. CDR3 size: 15 residues. CDR3 bases: TGTGCCAGCAGTTACGCGCATACGGGGAGCACTGAAGCTTTCTTT. Its translation is CASSYAHTGSTEAFF.

V gene TRBV2 combines with J gene TRBJ2-7; 11 bases fit TRBD1. This CDR3 region has 11 residues. V trimming: 11 bases; J trimming: 7 bases; junction bases outside the gene matches: 4. The V gene's germline CDR1 is SNHLY and CDR2 FYNNEI. The CDR3 region has the DNA TGTGCCGGACAGGGGGCGGGGGAGCAGTACTTC. Protein sequence: CAGQGAGEQYF.

This chain connects TRBV9 to TRBJ2-3; 11 bases line up with TRBD2. This CDR3 is built from 15 residues. Trimming removed 0 bases from V and 7 bases from J; junction bases left unmatched: 4. Looked up from germline, CDR1 is SGDLS and CDR2 is YYNGEE. In nucleotides, the CDR3 is TGTGCCAGCAGCGTAGTTTCTAGCGGGGGGTATACGCAGTATTTT. It is translated as CASSVVSSGGYTQYF.

This rearrangement joins TRBV27 to TRBJ2-5, with 8 bases matching TRBD2. V was clipped by 6 bases and J by 5 bases; unmatched bases: 8. Germline CDR1 MNHEY, CDR2 SMNVEV (reference sequence). The CDR3 extends over 14 amino acids. The CDR3 sequence is CASSPLAGIETQYF. CDR3 nucleotide sequence: TGTGCCAGCAGCCCTTTAGCGGGAATTGAGACCCAGTACTTC.